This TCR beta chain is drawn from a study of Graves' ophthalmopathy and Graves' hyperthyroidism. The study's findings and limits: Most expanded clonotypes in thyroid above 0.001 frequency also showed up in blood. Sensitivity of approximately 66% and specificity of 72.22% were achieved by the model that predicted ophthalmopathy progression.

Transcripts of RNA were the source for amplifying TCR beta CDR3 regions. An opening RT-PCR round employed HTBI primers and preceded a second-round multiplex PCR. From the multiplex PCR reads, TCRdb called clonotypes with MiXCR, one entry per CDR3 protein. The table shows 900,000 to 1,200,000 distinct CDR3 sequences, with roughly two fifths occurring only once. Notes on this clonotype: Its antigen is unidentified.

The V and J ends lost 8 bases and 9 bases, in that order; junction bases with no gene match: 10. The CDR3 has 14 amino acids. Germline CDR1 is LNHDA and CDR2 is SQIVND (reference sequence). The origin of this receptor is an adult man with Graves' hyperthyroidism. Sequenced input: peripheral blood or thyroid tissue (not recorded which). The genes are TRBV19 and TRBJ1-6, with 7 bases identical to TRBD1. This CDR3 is CASSTGTELSPLHF. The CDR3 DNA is TGTGCCAGTTCCACCGGGACAGAACTTTCACCCCTCCACTTT.